This record concerns one TCR beta chain sequence. Antigen unknown. The CDR3 sequence is 16 residues long. With 3 bases clipped from V and 0 bases from J, the junction kept 5 bases outside the gene matches. Germline V gene lookup returns CDR1 SGHTA and CDR2 FQGTGA. This sample is drawn from a study of cytomegalovirus exposure and HLA in healthy donors. Profiling relied on immunoSEQ multiplex PCR, and the TCRdb table lists in-frame clones only, not all of them. This table has about 130,000 clones, 89% appearing once. Study results and caveats: Confirmation in vitro established that a few CMV-associated chains were specific for CMV antigens.

The sequenced sample was PBMCs. This receptor was identified in a young woman in good health and CMV-seropositive. The chain joins TRBV7-3 to TRBJ2-4, with TRBD1 matching 7 bases. The CDR3 reads CASSLTGFLAKNIQYF. As DNA, the CDR3 is TGTGCCAGCAGCTTGACAGGGTTCCTAGCCAAAAACATTCAGTACTTC. Together with reference TRBV7-3 and TRBJ2-4, the CDR3 gives the full variable domain: GAGVSQTPSNKVTEKGKYVELRCDPISGHTALYWYRQSLGQGPEFLIYFQGTGAADDSGLPNDRFFAVRPEGSVSTLKIQRTERGDSAVYLCASSLTGFLAKNIQYFGAGTRLSVL.